This T cell receptor (beta chain) was identified in a study of blood T cells in healthy people across ages (dated by TCRdb to between 2014 and 2017). Study-level background: In model experiments, template switching captured roughly one uniquely barcoded TCR beta cDNA molecule for every two T cells. Using the same blood draw, the study looked at two additional independent replicas of 1 million unique cDNA reads for two donors, one aged 18 to 30 and the other aged 80 or older. To track age-related changes in TCR beta repertoire diversity, the study relied on deep sequencing normalized with unique cDNA molecular identifiers. Four age groups were formed from the donors: young (average 16 years), middle-aged (approximately 39), aged (over 55) and long-lived (roughly 81). To avoid experimental bias, donors of different ages were distributed randomly across sequencing lanes.

The receptor library was made with 5' RACE. The instrument given in TCRdb is Illumina HiSeq 2500. A second PCR of roughly 7 to 11 cycles was performed with a sample-barcoded 5' primer and a J-beta primer mix. A template-switch 5' adaptor carrying 12 random nucleotides introduced a unique molecular identifier onto each TCR beta cDNA molecule. Each sample yielded at least 3 million CDR3-containing paired-end reads. The Mint cDNA synthesis kit, primed by a TRBC-specific oligonucleotide, was used to synthesize first-strand cDNA from all RNA. Following uracil-DNA glycosylase treatment, all cDNA underwent a first 18-cycle PCR with the universal primers M1SS and BC2_uni_R. The original pipeline was this. Each sample was normalized by randomly selecting 1 million high-quality reads, each carrying a distinct molecular identifier. Instead of being binned into consensus sequences, reads with shared molecular identifiers were discarded. MiTCR, set to a Q25 quality threshold and the strictest error-elimination algorithm, was used for CDR3 identification, clonotype clustering and error correction. A nonparametric unseen species model using Euler transformation provided a lower-bound estimate of total TCR beta diversity. The public reads were run again by TCRdb, first through fastp at Q25 and then through MiXCR, and only productive beta chains were kept. Every distinct CDR3 protein forms one entry, paired with its most common genes and DNA. These V and J calls are TCRdb output, not the study's own analysis. The sample data list about 640,000 distinct CDR3 sequences, and roughly 53% of these were observed just once. Over 35% of the sample belongs to the ten largest clones.

The donors were roughly 38 Caucasian individuals from Russia, aged roughly 6 to 90 years, who were systemically healthy. Each donor gave about 9.8 milliliters of peripheral blood, drawn into EDTA-treated Vacutainer tubes. Ficoll-Paque density-gradient centrifugation was used to isolate PBMCs, with at least 6 million obtained per sample. Total RNA, at least 6 micrograms per sample, was extracted from PBMCs with Trizol reagent. Naive CD45RAhigh/CD27high T cell percentages were measured by flow cytometry on a PBMC aliquot from every donor. With regard to this clonotype: Its antigen is still unknown. No base qualities exist here, and no much larger clone lies one base off it.

V sheds 7 bases and J sheds 5 bases, leaving 18 bases between their ends. The germline V gene supplies CDR1 WSHSY and CDR2 SAAADI. CDR3 length: 15 amino acids, cysteine to phenylalanine. This entry keeps only the CDR3 DNA: 45 bases, framed from base 1. The investigation overall reported the following: Because profiling used bulk unsorted PBMCs, naive and antigen-experienced compartments could not be compared conclusively. Observed TCR beta diversity correlated strongly with the percentage of naive T cells measured by flow cytometry. The CMV infection status of donors was not known, potentially confounding age-related changes in expanded clonotypes. The long-lived group showed more naive CD4+ T cells, fewer expanded clones and increased TCR diversity than the aged group, suggesting age selection. Total diversity estimates from one million sequenced T cells were considered lower bounds and underestimates. Observed TCR beta diversity per million T cells fell roughly linearly with age, and a significant reduction was already apparent by age about 36.

This sequence uses TRBV10-2 and TRBJ2-1; TRBD2 is a weak D gene call, 6 bases matching. The specimen was blood. The TCR sequence derives from a man aged 60-69 years in good health. CDR3 sequence: CASTSGDSRNNEQFF. Read as DNA, the sequence is TGCGCCAGCACTAGTGGGGACTCTCGTAACAATGAGCAGTTCTTC.